This TCR beta chain comes out of a study of PD-L1 blockade in urothelial cancer. Study context: Starting at some point between 2014 and 2015, patients were given atezolizumab (1,200 mg intravenously every 3 weeks).

The time point denotes: pretreatment peripheral blood. TCRdb's copy holds only in-frame clones and misses some; the assay was immunoSEQ multiplex PCR. The sample shows about 38,000 clones, over 80% of them seen only once. V gave up 1 base and J gave up 3 bases; unmatched junction bases: 5. The CDR3 loop spans 16 amino acids. Germline CDR1 reads SGHDT; CDR2 reads YYEEEE. This specimen was PBMCs, taken around atezolizumab (anti-PD-L1) treatment. The clonotype originates from a man aged 80 or over with urothelial cancer. This chain uses TRBV5-6 with TRBJ2-2; 8 bases match TRBD2. CDR3 in DNA: TGTGCCAGCAGCTTGACTTTGCGGGAGGACACCGGGGAGCTGTTTTTT. Protein product: CASSLTLREDTGELFF.